This T cell receptor beta chain was profiled in a study of T cell responses to AZD1222 COVID-19 vaccine. In the case of this clone: Its specificity is not known.

Study-level findings and limits: Spike-specific TCR breadth and depth grew following two AZD1222 doses. Most donors were white British and more were female, and clonal diversity was possibly underestimated. Variant regions that are unmutated are reportedly the target of nearly half of spike-specific TCRs.

Profiled with immunoSEQ multiplex PCR; TCRdb holds only in-frame clones, not every one. Of over 150,000 clones in the sample, 85% to 95% were seen once. The CDR3 extends over 16 amino acids. Germline values: CDR1 LGHNA, CDR2 YSLEER. V lost 1 base, J lost 5 bases, and 17 bases lay in between. The chain uses TRBV4-3 and TRBJ1-2; maybe TRBD1 (5 bases). Sample: peripheral blood, taken on day 0 of AZD1222 vaccination. The clonotype was recovered from an adult in good health. The CDR3 nucleotides are TGCGCCAGCAGCCAAGTTTTGCAGGGATCCGGGTATGGCTACACCTTC. Encoded protein: CASSQVLQGSGYGYTF.